What follows is one T cell receptor beta chain and its context. The antigen remains unidentified. Lacking the conserved final phenylalanine or tryptophan, this CDR3 likely reflects a read error. The DNA is left out, because the CDR3 cannot be placed on it with certainty; the CDR3 is given as TCRdb lists it. Germline V gene lookup returns CDR1 SNHLY and CDR2 FYNNEI. The CDR3 comprises 15 residues, both ends counted. Selection for sequencing was limited to patients who had shown CD8+CD57+ cell expansion by flow cytometry. Patients, without exception, had severe acquired aplastic anemia. Patients were treatment-naive when blood was sampled. This specimen comes from a study of CD8+CD57+ T cells in acquired aplastic anemia. At the level of the study: The DNA of sorted CD4+ and CD8+ cells averaged around 3 ug.

Using genomic DNA as the template, TCR beta VDJ and CDR3 profiling was carried out. MiXCR, run by TCRdb on the reads, gives a single entry per CDR3 protein. Of 270,000 or so distinct CDR3 sequences detected, roughly 82% appear once; the ten largest clones hold roughly 42%. Whole-study results and caveats: Patients and controls shared twenty-nine CD8+ CDR3 sequences, highly expressed in patients.

This sequence was found in a human donor with aplastic anemia. Sequenced sample: sorted CD4+, CD8+, or CD8+CD57+ T cells (not recorded which) from PBMCs. This chain uses TRBV2 with TRBJ2-7; the D call TRBD1 from the table was never checked on the DNA. The CDR3 region is CASGDGGTDTDYFDP.